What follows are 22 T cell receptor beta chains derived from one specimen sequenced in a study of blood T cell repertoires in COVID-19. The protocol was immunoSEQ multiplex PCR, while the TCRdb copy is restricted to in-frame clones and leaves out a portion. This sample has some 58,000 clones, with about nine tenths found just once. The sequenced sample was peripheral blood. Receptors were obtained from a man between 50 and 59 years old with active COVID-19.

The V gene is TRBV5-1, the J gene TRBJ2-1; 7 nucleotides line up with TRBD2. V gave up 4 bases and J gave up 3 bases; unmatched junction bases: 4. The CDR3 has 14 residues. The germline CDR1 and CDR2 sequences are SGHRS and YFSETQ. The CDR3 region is CASSRASGYNEQFF. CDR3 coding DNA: TGCGCCAGCAGCCGGGCTAGCGGCTACAATGAGCAGTTCTTC.

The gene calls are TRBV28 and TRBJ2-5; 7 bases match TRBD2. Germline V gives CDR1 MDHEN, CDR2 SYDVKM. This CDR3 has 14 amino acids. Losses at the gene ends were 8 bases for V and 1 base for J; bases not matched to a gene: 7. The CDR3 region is CASGRWGGQETQYF. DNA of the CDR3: TGTGCCAGCGGCCGTTGGGGGGGCCAAGAGACCCAGTACTTC.

The CDR3 DNA reads TGTGCCAGCAGCCAAGTACCAGGGAACGAGCAGTACTTC. It specifies CASSQVPGNEQYF. The chain uses TRBV3-1 (or the pseudogene TRBV3-2) and TRBJ2-7; D may be TRBD1 (5 bases). The CDR3 consists of 13 residues. The V gene lost 1 base and the J gene lost 5 bases, with 9 bases spanning the gap. Per the germline V gene, CDR1 is LGHDT and CDR2 is YNNKEL (reference sequence).

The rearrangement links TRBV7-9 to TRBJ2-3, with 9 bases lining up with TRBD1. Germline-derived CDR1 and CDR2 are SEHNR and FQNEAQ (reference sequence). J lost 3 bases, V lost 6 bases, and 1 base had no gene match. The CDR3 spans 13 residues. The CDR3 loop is CASRQGATDTQYF. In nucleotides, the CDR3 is TGTGCCAGCAGACAGGGGGCGACAGATACGCAGTATTTT.

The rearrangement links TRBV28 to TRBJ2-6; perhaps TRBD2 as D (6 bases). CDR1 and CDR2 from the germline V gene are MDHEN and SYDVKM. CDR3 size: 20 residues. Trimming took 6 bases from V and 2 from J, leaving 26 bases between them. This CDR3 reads CASSPSHGGKTVAGANVLTF. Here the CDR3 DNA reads TGTGCCAGCAGCCCTTCACACGGCGGGAAAACTGTGGCTGGGGCCAACGTCCTGACTTTC.

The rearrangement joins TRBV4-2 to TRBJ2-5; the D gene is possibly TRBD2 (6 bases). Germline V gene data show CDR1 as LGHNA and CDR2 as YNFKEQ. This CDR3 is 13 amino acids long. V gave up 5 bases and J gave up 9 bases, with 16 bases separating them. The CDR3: CASSEVGGKAQYF. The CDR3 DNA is TGTGCCAGCAGCGAAGTGGGGGGTAAGGCCCAGTACTTC.

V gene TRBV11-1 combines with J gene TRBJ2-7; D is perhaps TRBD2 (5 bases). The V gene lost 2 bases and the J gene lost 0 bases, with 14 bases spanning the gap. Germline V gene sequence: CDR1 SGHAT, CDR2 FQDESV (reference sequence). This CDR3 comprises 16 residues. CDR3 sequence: CASSLSAGVPSYEQYF. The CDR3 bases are TGTGCCAGCAGCTTAAGCGCCGGGGTCCCCTCCTACGAGCAGTACTTC.

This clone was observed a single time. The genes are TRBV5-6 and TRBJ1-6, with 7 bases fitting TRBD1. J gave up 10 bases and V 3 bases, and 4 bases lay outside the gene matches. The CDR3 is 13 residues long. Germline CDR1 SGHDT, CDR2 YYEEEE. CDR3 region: CASSSRQGSPLHF. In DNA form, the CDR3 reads TGTGCCAGCAGCTCCCGACAGGGCTCACCCCTCCACTTT.

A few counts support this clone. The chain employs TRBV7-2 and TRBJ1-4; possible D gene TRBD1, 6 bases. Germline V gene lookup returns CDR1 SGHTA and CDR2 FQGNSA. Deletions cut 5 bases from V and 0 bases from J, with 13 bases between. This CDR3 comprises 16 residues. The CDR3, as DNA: TGTGCCAGCAGCCCCAGACAGGCTACAACTAATGAAAAACTGTTTTTT. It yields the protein CASSPRQATTNEKLFF.

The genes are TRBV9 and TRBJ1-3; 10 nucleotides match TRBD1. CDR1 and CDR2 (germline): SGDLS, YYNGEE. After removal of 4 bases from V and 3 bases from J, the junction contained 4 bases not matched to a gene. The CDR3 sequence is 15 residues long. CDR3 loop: CASSLGTGVGNTIYF. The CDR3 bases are TGTGCCAGCAGCCTTGGGACAGGGGTTGGAAACACCATATATTTT. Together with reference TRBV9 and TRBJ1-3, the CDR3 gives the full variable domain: DSGVTQTPKHLITATGQRVTLRCSPRSGDLSVYWYQQSLDQGLQFLIQYYNGEERAKGNILERFSAQQFPDLHSELNLSSLELGDSALYFCASSLGTGVGNTIYFGEGSWLTVV.

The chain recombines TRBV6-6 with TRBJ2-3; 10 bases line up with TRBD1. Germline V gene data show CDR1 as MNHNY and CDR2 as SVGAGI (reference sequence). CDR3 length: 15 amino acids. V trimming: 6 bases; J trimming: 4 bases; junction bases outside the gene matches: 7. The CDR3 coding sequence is TGTGCCAGCAGCCAACCGGGACAGGGGTCAGATACGCAGTATTTT. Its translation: CASSQPGQGSDTQYF.

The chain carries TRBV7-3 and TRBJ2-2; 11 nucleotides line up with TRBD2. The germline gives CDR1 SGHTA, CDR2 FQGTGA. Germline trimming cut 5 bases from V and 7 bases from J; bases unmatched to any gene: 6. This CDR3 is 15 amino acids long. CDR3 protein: CASSILAGANGELFF. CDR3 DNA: TGTGCCAGCAGCATACTAGCGGGAGCGAACGGGGAGCTGTTTTTT.

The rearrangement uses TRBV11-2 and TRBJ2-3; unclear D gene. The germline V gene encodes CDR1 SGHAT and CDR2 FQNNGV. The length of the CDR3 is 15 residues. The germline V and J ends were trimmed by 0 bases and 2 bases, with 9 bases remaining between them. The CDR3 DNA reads TGTGCCAGCAGCTTAGAAGCACCTTACACAGATACGCAGTATTTT. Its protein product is CASSLEAPYTDTQYF.

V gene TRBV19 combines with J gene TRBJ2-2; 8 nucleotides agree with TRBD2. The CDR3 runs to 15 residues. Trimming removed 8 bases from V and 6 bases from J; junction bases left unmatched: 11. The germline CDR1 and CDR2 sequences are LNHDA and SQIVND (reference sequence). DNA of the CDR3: TGTGCCAGTCCGCGAGCGGGAGTCCCCCCCGGGGAGCTGTTTTTT. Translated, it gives CASPRAGVPPGELFF.

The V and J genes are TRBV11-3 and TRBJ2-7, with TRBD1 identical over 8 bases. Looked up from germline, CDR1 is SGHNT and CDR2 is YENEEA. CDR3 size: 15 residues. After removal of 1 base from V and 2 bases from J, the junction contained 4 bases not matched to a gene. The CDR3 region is CASSLGGDRTYEQYF. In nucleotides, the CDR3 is TGTGCCAGCAGCTTAGGCGGGGACAGGACCTACGAGCAGTACTTC.

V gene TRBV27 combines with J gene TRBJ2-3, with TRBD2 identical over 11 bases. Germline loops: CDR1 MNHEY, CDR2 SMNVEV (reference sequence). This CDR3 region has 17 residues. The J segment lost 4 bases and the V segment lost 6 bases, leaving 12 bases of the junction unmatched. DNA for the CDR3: TGTGCCAGCAGCCCCCCGGCTAGCGGGGGGCCCCCAGATACGCAGTATTTT. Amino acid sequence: CASSPPASGGPPDTQYF.

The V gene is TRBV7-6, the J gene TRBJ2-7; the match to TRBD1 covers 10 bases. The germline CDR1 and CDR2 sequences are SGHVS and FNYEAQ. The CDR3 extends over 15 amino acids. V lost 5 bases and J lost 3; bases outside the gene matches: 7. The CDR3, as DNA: TGTGCCAGCAGCCGTACCGGGACAGGGGACTACGAGCAGTACTTC. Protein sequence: CASSRTGTGDYEQYF.

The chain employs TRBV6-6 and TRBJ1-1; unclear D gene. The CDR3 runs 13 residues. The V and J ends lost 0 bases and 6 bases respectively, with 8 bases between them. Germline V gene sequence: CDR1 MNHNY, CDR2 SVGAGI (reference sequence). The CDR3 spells CASSYSRSSEAFF. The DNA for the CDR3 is TGTGCCAGCAGTTACTCAAGGAGTTCTGAAGCTTTCTTT.

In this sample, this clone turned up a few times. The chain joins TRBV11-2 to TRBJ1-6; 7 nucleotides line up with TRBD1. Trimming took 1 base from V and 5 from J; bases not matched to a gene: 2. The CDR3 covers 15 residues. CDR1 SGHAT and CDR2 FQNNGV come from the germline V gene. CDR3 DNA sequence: TGTGCCAGCAGCTTAGCGACAGGGAATAATTCACCCCTCCACTTT. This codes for CASSLATGNNSPLHF.

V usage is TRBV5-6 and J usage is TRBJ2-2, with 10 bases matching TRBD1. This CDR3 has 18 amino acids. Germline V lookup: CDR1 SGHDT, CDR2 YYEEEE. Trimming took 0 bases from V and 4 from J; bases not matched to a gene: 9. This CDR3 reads CASSLAGTGVKSTGELFF. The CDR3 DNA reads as TGTGCCAGCAGCTTGGCTGGGACAGGGGTCAAAAGCACCGGGGAGCTGTTTTTT.

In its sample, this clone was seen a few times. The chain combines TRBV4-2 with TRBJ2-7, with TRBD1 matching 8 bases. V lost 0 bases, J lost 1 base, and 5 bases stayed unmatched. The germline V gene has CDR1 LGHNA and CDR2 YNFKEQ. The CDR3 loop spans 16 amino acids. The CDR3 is CASSQEAQGASYEQYF. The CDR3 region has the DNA TGTGCCAGCAGCCAAGAAGCGCAGGGGGCTTCCTACGAGCAGTACTTC.

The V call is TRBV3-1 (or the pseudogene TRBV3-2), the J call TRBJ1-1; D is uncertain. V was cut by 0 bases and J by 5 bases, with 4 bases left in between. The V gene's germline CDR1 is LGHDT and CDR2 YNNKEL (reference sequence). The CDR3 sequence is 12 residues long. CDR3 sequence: CASSQERTEAFF. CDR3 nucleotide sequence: TGTGCCAGCAGCCAAGAACGGACTGAAGCTTTCTTT.